These 10 T cell receptor beta chains share one sample of origin, sequenced in a study of cytomegalovirus exposure and HLA in healthy donors. PCR primers comprised 60 Vbeta and 13 Jbeta primers. Only in-frame clones appear in the TCRdb table, and some are missing; sequencing was by immunoSEQ multiplex PCR. The repertoire holds about 40,000 clones, with over 55% as singletons. Sequences were obtained from PBMCs. Every receptor here comes from a man in his sixties in good health and CMV-seropositive.

By share, this clone ranks as medium-sized. The V call is TRBV4-2, the J call TRBJ1-5; 11 positions agree with TRBD1. The length of the CDR3 is 16 residues. V was pared by 0 bases and J by 6 bases, with 4 bases of the junction left unmatched. Germline V CDR1 and CDR2: LGHNA, YNFKEQ. CDR3 in amino acids: CASSQDGGQGGQPQHF. CDR3 sequence (DNA): TGTGCCAGCAGCCAAGATGGGGGACAGGGGGGTCAGCCCCAGCATTTT.

The V and J genes are TRBV5-1 and TRBJ2-1; 8 bases are shared with TRBD2. CDR3 length: 12 amino acids. V lost 4 bases to trimming and J lost 10 bases; unmatched junction nucleotides: 4. The germline gives CDR1 SGHRS, CDR2 YFSETQ. CDR3: CASSATSVEQFF. For the CDR3, the DNA is TGCGCCAGCAGCGCGACTAGCGTGGAGCAGTTCTTC.

The J gene is TRBJ2-7, the V gene TRBV2; D might be TRBD1 (5 bases). Germline V CDR1 and CDR2: SNHLY, FYNNEI. V shed 6 bases and J shed 3 bases, with 12 bases lying between them. This CDR3 comprises 13 residues. CDR3 sequence: CASRRDQGYEQYF. CDR3 sequence (DNA): TGTGCCAGCAGAAGAGATCAGGGCTACGAGCAGTACTTC.

The gene calls are TRBV5-1 and TRBJ1-1; unclear D gene. V was trimmed by 5 bases and J by 3 bases, leaving 11 bases between them. The CDR3 sequence is 13 residues long. Germline-derived CDR1 and CDR2 are SGHRS and YFSETQ. The CDR3 spells CASRPTRDTEAFF. The CDR3, as DNA: TGCGCCAGCAGACCCACTCGGGACACTGAAGCTTTCTTT.

The table lists this clone with a count of one. The rearrangement uses TRBV7-2 and TRBJ2-1; 8 bases align to TRBD2. The CDR3 extends over 15 amino acids. V was clipped by 5 bases and J by 7 bases; unmatched bases: 10. Germline V lookup: CDR1 SGHTA, CDR2 FQGNSA. The chain's CDR3 is CASSPRAGAGNEQFF. CDR3 nucleotides: TGTGCCAGCAGCCCCCGAGCGGGAGCGGGGAATGAGCAGTTCTTC.

The chain uses TRBV4-3 and TRBJ2-7, with 7 bases aligning to TRBD1. Germline V gene sequence: CDR1 LGHNA, CDR2 YSLEER. After removal of 0 bases from V and 6 bases from J, the junction contained 11 bases not matched to a gene. The CDR3 has 16 amino acids. DNA of the CDR3: TGCGCCAGCAGCCAAGATCAGGTGACTCCAGGGGGCGAGCAGTACTTC. It yields the protein CASSQDQVTPGGEQYF.

The V gene is TRBV4-3, the J gene TRBJ2-2; D unclear. Germline CDR1 is LGHNA and CDR2 is YSLEER. The V end lost 1 base, the J end lost 4 bases, and 13 bases lay between the germline ends. This CDR3 is 16 amino acids long. CDR3 sequence (DNA): TGCGCCAGCAGCCAAGGGTTGCGGAGAAGCACCGGGGAGCTGTTTTTT. This encodes CASSQGLRRSTGELFF.

This chain joins TRBV20-1 and TRBJ2-1; no firm D call. V gave up 3 bases and J gave up 7 bases, with 4 bases separating them. Germline V gene data show CDR1 as DFQATT and CDR2 as SNEGSKA (reference sequence). The CDR3 extends over 10 amino acids. The CDR3 region has the DNA TGCAGTGCTAGTTCAAATGAGCAGTTCTTC. Protein product: CSASSNEQFF.

The V gene is TRBV28, the J gene TRBJ2-2, with unresolved D. The CDR3 is made up of 12 amino acids. Germline assignment: CDR1 MDHEN and CDR2 SYDVKM. V was pared by 9 bases and J by 4 bases, with 9 bases between. CDR3 bases: TGTGCCAGTACGCAGATCACCGGGGAGCTGTTTTTT. It specifies CASTQITGELFF. Looking up the rest from reference TRBV28 and TRBJ2-2 gives the full variable domain: DVKVTQSSRYLVKRTGEKVFLECVQDMDHENMFWYRQDPGLGLRLIYFSYDVKMKEKGDIPEGYSVSREKKERFSLILESASTNQTSMYLCASTQITGELFFGEGSRLTVL.

The V and J genes are TRBV18 and TRBJ1-5; D ambiguous. The CDR3 is made up of 16 amino acids. Germline-derived CDR1 and CDR2 are KGHSH and LQKENI. V shed 1 base and J shed 4 bases, with 14 bases lying between them. CDR3 protein: CASSPQGGAPNQPQHF. The CDR3 nucleotides are TGTGCCAGCTCACCACAGGGAGGAGCCCCAAATCAGCCCCAGCATTTT. Looking up the rest from reference TRBV18 and TRBJ1-5 gives the full variable domain: NAGVMQNPRHLVRRRGQEARLRCSPMKGHSHVYWYRQLPEEGLKFMVYLQKENIIDESGMPKERFSAEFPKEGPSILRIQQVVRGDSAAYFCASSPQGGAPNQPQHFGDGTRLSIL.